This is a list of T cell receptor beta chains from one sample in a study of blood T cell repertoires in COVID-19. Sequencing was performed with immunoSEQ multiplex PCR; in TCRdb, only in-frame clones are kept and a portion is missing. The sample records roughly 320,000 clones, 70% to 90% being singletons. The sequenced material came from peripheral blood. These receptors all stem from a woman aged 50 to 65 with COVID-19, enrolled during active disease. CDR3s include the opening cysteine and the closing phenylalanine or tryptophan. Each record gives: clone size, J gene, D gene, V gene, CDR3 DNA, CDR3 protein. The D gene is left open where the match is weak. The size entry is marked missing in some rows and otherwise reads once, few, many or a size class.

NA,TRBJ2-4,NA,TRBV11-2,TGTGCCAGCAGCTTAGCAGGGTGGGGAGCCAAAAACATTCAGTACTTC,CASSLAGWGAKNIQYF
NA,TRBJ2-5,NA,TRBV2,TGTGCCAGCGGGGCCCAAGACAGTCTGGTAGAGACCCAGTACTTC,CASGAQDSLVETQYF
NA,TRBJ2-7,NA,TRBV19,TGTGCCAGTAGTTCGACGGGATTACACTACGAGCAGTACTTC,CASSSTGLHYEQYF
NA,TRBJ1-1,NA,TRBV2,TGTGCCAGCAGTGAAGTCATGAACACTGAAGCTTTCTTT,CASSEVMNTEAFF
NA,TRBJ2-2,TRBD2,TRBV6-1,TGTGCCAGCAGTGGAACTAGCGGGAGGGACACCGGGGAGCTGTTTTTT,CASSGTSGRDTGELFF
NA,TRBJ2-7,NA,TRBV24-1,TGTGCCACCCGGCCGACGGGCAGGGATGCTAGCGAGCAGTACTTC,CATRPTGRDASEQYF
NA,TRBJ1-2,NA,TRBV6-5,TGTGCCAGCAGTTACCAAGACAGAGGCTATGGCTACACCTTC,CASSYQDRGYGYTF
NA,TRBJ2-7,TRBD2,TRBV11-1,TGTGCCAGCAGCCGGGGACTAGCAGACTACGAGCAGTACTTC,CASSRGLADYEQYF
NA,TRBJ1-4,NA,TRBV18,TGTGCCAGCTCACCACTCCGGGGTGGACTGTTTTTT,CASSPLRGGLFF
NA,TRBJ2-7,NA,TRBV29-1,TGCAGCGTTGCACGGGGTCAAGGGTACGAGCAGTACTTC,CSVARGQGYEQYF
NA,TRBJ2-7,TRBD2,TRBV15,TGTGCCACCAGCAGACCAACTACCAGACTAGCGGGCTGGTACGAGCAGTACTTC,CATSRPTTRLAGWYEQYF
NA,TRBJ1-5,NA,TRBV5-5,TGTGCCAGCAGCCCGACAGAAAGCAATCAGCCCCAGCATTTT,CASSPTESNQPQHF
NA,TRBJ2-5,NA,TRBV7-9,TGTGCCAGCAGCAAAATAGCGGAAGAGACCCAGTACTTC,CASSKIAEETQYF
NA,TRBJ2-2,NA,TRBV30,TGTGCCTGGAGTGTTGCCCTCGGGGTAACTCGGGAGCTGTTTTTT,CAWSVALGVTRELFF
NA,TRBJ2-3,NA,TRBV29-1,TGCAGCGTTGAATACGGGACAGATACGCAGTATTTT,CSVEYGTDTQYF
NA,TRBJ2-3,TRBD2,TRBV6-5,TGTGCCAGCTGGACTAGCGGGAGGCTTACGCAGTATTTT,CASWTSGRLTQYF
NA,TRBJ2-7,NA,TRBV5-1,TGCGCCAGCAGCTTGTCAGTAGGAACGAGACTGCCCACCTACGAGCAGTACTTC,CASSLSVGTRLPTYEQYF
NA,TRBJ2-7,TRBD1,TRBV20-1,TGCAGTGCTAGTGACAGGGGGCTTTCCGAGCAGTACTTC,CSASDRGLSEQYF
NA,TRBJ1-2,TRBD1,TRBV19,TGTGCCAGTAGTATTCGAGAGGGGGCCGGCGGCTACACCTTC,CASSIREGAGGYTF
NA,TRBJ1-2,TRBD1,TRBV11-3,TGTGCCAGCAGCTTAGCCGGACAGGGAGATTTCTATGGCTACACCTTC,CASSLAGQGDFYGYTF
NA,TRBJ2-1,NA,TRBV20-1,TGCAGTCCCCTTCTCGGGAGCGGGCAGTTCTTC,CSPLLGSGQFF
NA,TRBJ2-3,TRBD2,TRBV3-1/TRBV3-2,TGTGCCAGCAGCCTGACTAGCGGGAGCGGCCATGATACGCAGTATTTT,CASSLTSGSGHDTQYF
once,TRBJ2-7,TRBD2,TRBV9,TGTGCCAGCAGCCGACGGGAGGGCCGCGGCGAGCAGTACTTC,CASSRREGRGEQYF
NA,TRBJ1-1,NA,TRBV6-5,TGTGCCAGCAGTACAACAGGAGGGGACCCTGAAGCTTTCTTT,CASSTTGGDPEAFF
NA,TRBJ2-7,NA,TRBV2,TGTGCCAGCCTCGAGGGAGGGGGGCGGTACGAGCAGTACTTC,CASLEGGGRYEQYF
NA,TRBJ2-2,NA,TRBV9,TGTGCCAGCAGCGTAGAGGGCGGACTGTACACCGGGGAGCTGTTTTTT,CASSVEGGLYTGELFF
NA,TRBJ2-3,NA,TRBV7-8,TGTGCCAGCAGCCCGGCAGATACGCAGTATTTT,CASSPADTQYF
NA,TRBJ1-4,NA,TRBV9,TGTGCCAGCAGCGTAGGATTGGGAGGCACTAATGAAAAACTGTTTTTT,CASSVGLGGTNEKLFF
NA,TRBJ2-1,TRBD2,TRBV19,TGTGCCAGTAGTATAGGACCGGGGGGCTACAATGAGCAGTTCTTC,CASSIGPGGYNEQFF
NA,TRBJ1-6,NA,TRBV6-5,TGTGCCAGCAGCATTGGGAGTTCACCCCTCCACTTT,CASSIGSSPLHF
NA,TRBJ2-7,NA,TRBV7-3,TGTGCCAGCAGCTTAACGTTGCGGAAGCCGGTGTACTTC,CASSLTLRKPVYF
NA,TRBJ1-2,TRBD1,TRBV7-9,TGTGCCAGCACCCAAACAGGGGGCGCGCATGGCTACACCTTC,CASTQTGGAHGYTF
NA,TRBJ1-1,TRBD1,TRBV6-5,TGTGCCAGCAGTTACTCCACAGGGGTGAACACTGAAGCTTTCTTT,CASSYSTGVNTEAFF
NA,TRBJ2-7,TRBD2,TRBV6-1,TGTGCCAGCAGTGAATCCAGCGGGAGCCCCTACGAGCAGTACTTC,CASSESSGSPYEQYF
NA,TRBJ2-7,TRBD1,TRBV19,TGTGCCAGTAGTACAATGTTTGTGGGACAGGGAAGGTACGAGCAGTACTTC,CASSTMFVGQGRYEQYF
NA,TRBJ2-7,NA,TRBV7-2,TGTGCCAGCAGCTTAGGACAGACGTCCTACGAGCAGTACTTC,CASSLGQTSYEQYF